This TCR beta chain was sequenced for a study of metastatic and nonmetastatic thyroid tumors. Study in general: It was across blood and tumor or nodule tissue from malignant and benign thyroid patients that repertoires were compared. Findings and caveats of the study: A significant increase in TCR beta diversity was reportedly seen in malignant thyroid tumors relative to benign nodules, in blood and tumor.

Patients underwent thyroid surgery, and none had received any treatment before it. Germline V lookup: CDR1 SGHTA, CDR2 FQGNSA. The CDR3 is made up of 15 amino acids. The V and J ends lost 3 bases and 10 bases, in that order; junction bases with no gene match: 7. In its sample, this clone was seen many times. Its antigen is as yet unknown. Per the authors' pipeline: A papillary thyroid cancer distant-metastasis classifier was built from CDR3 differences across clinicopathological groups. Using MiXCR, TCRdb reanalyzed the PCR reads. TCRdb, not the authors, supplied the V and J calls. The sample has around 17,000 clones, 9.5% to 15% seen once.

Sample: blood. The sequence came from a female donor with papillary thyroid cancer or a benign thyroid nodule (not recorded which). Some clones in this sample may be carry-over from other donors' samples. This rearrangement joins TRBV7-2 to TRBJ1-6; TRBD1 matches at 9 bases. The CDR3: CASSFATGGTSPLHF. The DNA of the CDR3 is TGTGCCAGCAGCTTTGCGACAGGGGGAACGTCACCCCTCCACTTT.